A selection of T cell receptor beta chains follows, all from one sample in a study of cytomegalovirus exposure and HLA in healthy donors. Using immunoSEQ multiplex PCR, the repertoire was profiled, and TCRdb retains in-frame clones only, with some absent. The sample has 110,000 to 150,000 clones; almost 80% are singletons. The specimen sequenced was PBMCs. Every receptor here comes from a man aged 18-30 years in good health and CMV-seronegative. Each CDR3 is given with its conserved first and last residue. D genes are given only for firm matches. Size tells how often a clone was seen (once, few, many) or the class of an expanded clone, and some rows leave it out.

length	D	V	size	J	DNA	CDR3
15	TRBD1	TRBV7-9	-	TRBJ1-2	TGTGCCAGCAGCTTCCAGGGGGCGCCTAACTATGGCTACACCTTC	CASSFQGAPNYGYTF
15	TRBD2	TRBV10-3	-	TRBJ2-1	TGTGCCATCAGTGAGTCGAGCGGGGACTACAATGAGCAGTTCTTC	CAISESSGDYNEQFF
15	-	TRBV5-1	-	TRBJ1-3	TGCGCCAGCTCTCCCTCCCAGGGATCGGGAAACACCATATATTTT	CASSPSQGSGNTIYF
13	-	TRBV7-2	-	TRBJ1-2	TGTGCCAGCAGCCCTATCGTTGCTAGGGGCTACACCTTC	CASSPIVARGYTF
14	-	TRBV29-1	-	TRBJ1-2	TGCAGCGTTGAGTCCAGCGCTGCTAACTATGGCTACACCTTC	CSVESSAANYGYTF
17	TRBD2	TRBV11-2	-	TRBJ2-6	TGTGCCAGCAGCTTTGTTAGCGGGGGCGCGGGGGCCAACGTCCTGACTTTC	CASSFVSGGAGANVLTF
14	TRBD1	TRBV30	-	TRBJ1-5	TGTGCCTGGGCTCATGGACAGGGCAATCAGCCCCAGCATTTT	CAWAHGQGNQPQHF
13	TRBD1	TRBV13	-	TRBJ1-1	TGTGCCAGCAGCGCCACAGGGGCCACTGAAGCTTTCTTT	CASSATGATEAFF
14	-	TRBV2	-	TRBJ2-7	TGTGCCAGCAGTGAACACAGGAGCTCCTACGAGCAGTACTTC	CASSEHRSSYEQYF
17	TRBD2	TRBV4-3	-	TRBJ2-3	TGCGCCAGCAGCCAATATATAACCACGGGAGGGACAGATACGCAGTATTTT	CASSQYITTGGTDTQYF
12	-	TRBV18	-	TRBJ1-4	TGTGCCAGCTCAGGGCGAACAGGACCCGAGGTTTTT	CASSGRTGPEVF
14	-	TRBV2	once	TRBJ2-7	TGTGCCAGCAGTATCCTCGGGACACCATACGAGCAGTACTTC	CASSILGTPYEQYF
16	-	TRBV9	-	TRBJ2-1	TGTGCCAGCAGCGCCGCGGGACCGCGCACTTTGGATGAGCAGTTCTTC	CASSAAGPRTLDEQFF
12	TRBD2	TRBV30	-	TRBJ2-5	TGTGCCTGGAGTGTCGGGGGGGAGACCCAGTACTTC	CAWSVGGETQYF
16	-	TRBV5-6	-	TRBJ1-4	TGTGCCAGCAGCTTGGTCTCAGGGTTAACTAATGAAAAACTGTTTTTT	CASSLVSGLTNEKLFF
14	-	TRBV11-2	-	TRBJ2-2	TGTGCCAGCAGCTTAAGGACAGACACCGGGGAGCTGTTTTTT	CASSLRTDTGELFF
13	TRBD1	TRBV29-1	-	TRBJ2-7	TGCAGCGTTGTAGCTTGGGACAGTGATGTGCAGTACTTC	CSVVAWDSDVQYF
16	-	TRBV9	-	TRBJ2-7	TGTGCCAGCAGCGTAGGCGGCCTATTAGGCCGCTACGAGCAGTACTTC	CASSVGGLLGRYEQYF
12	-	TRBV7-9	-	TRBJ1-1	TGTGCCAGCAGCTTAGGGCACCCTGAAGCTTTCTTT	CASSLGHPEAFF
14	TRBD2	TRBV5-1	-	TRBJ2-3	TGCGCCAGCGGGGGGGAATATAGCACAGATACGCAGTATTTT	CASGGEYSTDTQYF
17	-	TRBV4-1	-	TRBJ1-1	TGCGCCAGCAGCCAAGAAGGGACTCCTCGATGGGACACTGAAGCTTTCTTT	CASSQEGTPRWDTEAFF
13	-	TRBV6-1	-	TRBJ1-2	TGTGCCAGCAGTGAACGTCCAGGGGATGGCTACACCTTC	CASSERPGDGYTF